What follows are 20 T cell receptor beta chains derived from one specimen sequenced in a study of T cell repertoires in cytomegalovirus infection (dated by TCRdb to 2018 to 2020). The sequencing machine was an Illumina HiSeq 1500. Using fastp at Q25 and MiXCR, TCRdb reprocessed the public reads and kept productive beta chains. Each entry merges the rows of one CDR3 protein and shows their most common DNA and genes. Here the sample has approximately 630,000 distinct CDR3 sequences; 20% to 30% occur a single time. The ten largest clones represent 6.5% to 10% of the sample. Sequencing input: CD8+ T cells from PBMCs. Receptor source: a human donor in good health (CMV status not recorded). Some clones in this sample may be carry-over from other donors' samples.

This clonotype was seen a handful of times. The V and J genes are TRBV6-2 or TRBV6-3 and TRBJ2-3; the D call may be TRBD1 or TRBD2 (5 bases each). CDR1 is MNHEY and CDR2 is SVGEGT in the germline V gene. CDR3 size: 12 residues. V was clipped by 8 bases and J by 7 bases, with 13 bases between them. The CDR3 sequence is CASCRELNTQYF. The CDR3 region has the DNA TGTGCCAGCTGCAGGGAGCTTAATACGCAGTATTTT.

The CDR3 is CASSEGGGNEQFF. CDR3 nucleotide sequence: TGCGCCAGCAGTGAGGGAGGGGGCAATGAGCAGTTCTTC. V is TRBV10-2 and J is TRBJ2-1, with D perhaps given as TRBD1 or TRBD2 (6 bases each). CDR3 length: 13 amino acids. Trimming pared 2 bases from V and 6 bases from J, leaving 8 bases between. Germline loops: CDR1 WSHSY, CDR2 SAAADI.

The chain uses TRBV7-9 and TRBJ1-1; D is undetermined. V was pared by 4 bases and J by 7 bases, with 13 bases between. This CDR3 is 13 amino acids long. Germline lookup yields CDR1 SEHNR and CDR2 FQNEAQ (reference sequence). CDR3 loop: CASSSSIVIEAFF. CDR3 in DNA: TGTGCCAGCAGCTCGTCGATTGTTATTGAAGCTTTCTTT.

This clonotype was seen many times. The chain combines TRBV7-9 with TRBJ2-1; D might be TRBD2 (5 bases). This CDR3 comprises 11 residues. The germline CDR1 and CDR2 sequences are SEHNR and FQNEAQ (reference sequence). With 5 bases removed from V and 14 bases from J, the gap between germline ends came to 13 bases. CDR3 loop: CASSAGIVKFF. In DNA form, the CDR3 reads TGTGCCAGCAGCGCCGGGATCGTAAAGTTCTTC.

The chain uses TRBV5-3 and TRBJ2-7, with TRBD2 matching 9 bases. TRBV5-3 is reported as an ORF; its role is uncertain. The CDR3 has 14 amino acids. Trimming at V came to 8 bases and at J to 3 bases, leaving 9 bases not matched to a gene. The CDR3 region is CASTLAGSFYEQYF. The CDR3 coding sequence is TGTGCCAGCACCCTAGCGGGGAGCTTCTACGAGCAGTACTTC.

This clonotype occurred a few times. The chain links TRBV24-1 to TRBJ2-5; maybe TRBD1 (5 bases). The CDR3 is made up of 14 amino acids. With 7 bases removed from V and 5 bases from J, the gap between germline ends came to 16 bases. CDR1 and CDR2 (germline): KGHDR, SFDVKD. CDR3 nucleotide sequence: TGTGCCACCAGCCAATTCGGCGCAGGGGAGACCCAGTACTTC. It codes for CATSQFGAGETQYF.

This clonotype has a handful of counts. CDR3 nucleotide sequence: TGTGCCAGCAGCCGGGACAGCCCTGAAGCTTTCTTT. It encodes CASSRDSPEAFF. The J gene is TRBJ1-1, the V gene TRBV7-9; 7 bases map to TRBD1. This CDR3 contains 12 residues. Trimming took 5 bases from V and 6 from J; bases not matched to a gene: 3. Germline CDR1 and CDR2: SEHNR and FQNEAQ (reference sequence).

The chain couples TRBV4-1 to TRBJ2-1; 8 bases fit TRBD2. The CDR3 has 12 residues. V was clipped by 4 bases and J by 16 bases; unmatched bases: 9. Looked up from germline, CDR1 is MGHRA and CDR2 is YSYEKL. For the CDR3, the DNA is TGCGCCAGCAGCCCGCCGGGGGGGCCGCTTTTCTTC. Its translation is CASSPPGGPLFF.

V gene TRBV14 combines with J gene TRBJ2-3; D tentatively reads TRBD1 or TRBD2 (5 bases each). Trimming stripped 7 bases from V and 2 bases from J, with 13 bases between. This CDR3 comprises 14 residues. Per the germline V gene, CDR1 is SGHDN and CDR2 is FVKESK. CDR3 nucleotide sequence: TGTGCCAGCACCATGCCCGGGACCACAGATACGCAGTATTTT. This gives the protein CASTMPGTTDTQYF.

This clonotype was seen ten or more times. This chain uses TRBV12-3 or TRBV12-4 with TRBJ1-5; tentative D call: TRBD1 (5 bases). V lost 6 bases and J lost 4, with 10 bases in between. The CDR3 is made up of 13 amino acids. In nucleotides, the CDR3 is TGTGCCAGCAGGGCTCAGGGTAATCAGCCCCAGCATTTT. It yields the protein CASRAQGNQPQHF.

With regard to this clonotype: Being one base from a much bigger clone, this may be a read error. V is TRBV29-1 and J is TRBJ1-6, with D tentatively TRBD1 (5 bases). The CDR3 consists of 15 residues. V lost 3 bases and J lost 1, with 10 bases in between. Germline CDR1 is SQVTM and CDR2 is ANQGSEA. The CDR3 region is CSVDRAGSYNSPLHF. Here the CDR3 DNA reads TGCAGCGTTGATAGGGCAGGGTCCTATAATTCACCCCTCCACTTT. The full variable domain, in which reference TRBV29-1 and TRBJ1-6 provide the parts outside the CDR3, is SAVISQKPSRDICQRGTSLTIQCQVDSQVTMMFWYRQQPGQSLTLIATANQGSEATYESGFVIDKFPISRPNLTFSTLTVSNMSPEDSSIYLCSVDRAGSYNSPLHFGNGTRLTVT.

This clonotype has only a few counts. V usage is TRBV4-2 and J usage is TRBJ1-1; no reliable D call. There are 15 residues in the CDR3. V gave up 4 bases and J gave up 5 bases, with 17 bases separating them. The germline V gene encodes CDR1 LGHNA and CDR2 YNFKEQ. The CDR3 region is CASSPSVGSRTEAFF. The CDR3 DNA reads as TGTGCCAGCAGCCCGTCGGTTGGCTCGAGGACTGAAGCTTTCTTT.

This clonotype has more than one count but fewer than ten. This rearrangement joins TRBV6-2 or TRBV6-3 to TRBJ2-7; D might be TRBD1 or TRBD2, each matching 5 bases. Germline loops: CDR1 MNHEY, CDR2 SVGEGT. The CDR3 is 14 residues long. V was clipped by 0 bases and J by 6 bases, with 12 bases between them. CDR3 sequence: CASSYSGPSGEQYV. The DNA of the CDR3 is TGTGCCAGCAGTTACTCGGGACCCTCGGGCGAGCAGTACGTC.

This clonotype was recorded a few times. CDR3 in DNA: TGCAGTGCTAGAGAACGAGGCGTTCACCCCAGTCTCTATGGCTACACCTTC. This encodes CSARERGVHPSLYGYTF. The chain links TRBV20-1 to TRBJ1-2; D is uncertain. In germline, CDR1 is DFQATT, CDR2 SNEGSKA (reference sequence). The CDR3 sequence is 17 residues long. V was trimmed by 0 bases and J by 4 bases, leaving 21 bases between them.

The chain recombines TRBV27 with TRBJ2-3, with D tentatively TRBD1 (6 bases). This CDR3 comprises 16 residues. V lost 4 bases to trimming and J lost 0 bases, with 14 bases between them. Looked up from germline, CDR1 is MNHEY and CDR2 is SMNVEV (reference sequence). The CDR3 here is CASSSHGTPSTDTQYF. CDR3 coding DNA: TGTGCCAGCAGTTCCCACGGGACACCCAGCACAGATACGCAGTATTTT.

This clonotype was seen ten or more times. The V gene is TRBV28, the J gene TRBJ1-5; tentatively, D is TRBD1 (6 bases). The CDR3 extends over 15 amino acids. Trimming stripped 2 bases from V and 2 bases from J, with 10 bases between. In germline, CDR1 is MDHEN, CDR2 SYDVKM. The chain's CDR3 is CASSLTQGGNQPQHF. The DNA for the CDR3 is TGTGCCAGCAGTTTAACACAGGGAGGCAATCAGCCCCAGCATTTT.

Only a few counts were recorded for this clonotype. J is TRBJ2-7 and V is TRBV6-5; 14 bases agree with TRBD2. The CDR3 length is 20 residues. Per germline, CDR1 MNHEY and CDR2 SVGAGI. After removal of 8 bases from V and 0 bases from J, the junction contained 18 bases not matched to a gene. The CDR3 DNA reads TGTGCCAGCGCATCTCCCTTTGGGACTAGCGGGGGCCTAAGCTCCTACGAGCAGTACTTC. Its translation: CASASPFGTSGGLSSYEQYF.

The chain has TRBV2 and TRBJ1-1; D remains unclear. From germline, CDR1 is SNHLY and CDR2 FYNNEI. This CDR3 has 12 amino acids. Trimming took 6 bases from V and 7 from J, leaving 12 bases between them. The CDR3 DNA sequence: TGTGCCAGCAGCCGGGCTTACGGTGAAGCTTTCTTT. Encoded protein: CASSRAYGEAFF.

This clonotype was recorded many times. This chain links TRBV7-2 with TRBJ2-3, with TRBD2 identical over 9 bases. Germline CDR1 SGHTA, CDR2 FQGNSA. The CDR3 sequence is 17 residues long. The junction had 5 bases not matched to a gene; V was cut back by 1 base and J by 0 bases. The CDR3 region is CASSLEAGGPSTDTQYF. DNA of the CDR3: TGTGCCAGCAGCTTAGAGGCGGGGGGGCCCAGCACAGATACGCAGTATTTT.

V and J are TRBV5-6 and TRBJ2-1; D possibly corresponds to TRBD1 (6 bases). Trimming stripped 4 bases from V and 2 bases from J, with 10 bases between. This CDR3 contains 14 residues. Germline CDR1 and CDR2: SGHDT and YYEEEE. The DNA for the CDR3 is TGTGCCAGCAGCCAGGACAGACCCTACAATGAGCAGTTCTTC. Its protein product is CASSQDRPYNEQFF.